Listed below are T cell receptor beta chains from one sample, sequenced in a study of cytomegalovirus exposure and HLA in healthy donors. Libraries were prepared by immunoSEQ multiplex PCR; TCRdb keeps only in-frame clonotypes and omits some of them. The sample has about 80,000 clones, around 62% seen once. Sequencing input: PBMCs. These receptors all stem from a male donor in good health and CMV-seropositive. Each CDR3 is given with its conserved first and last residue. The D gene is left open where the match is weak. For some rows the clone size is stated as once, few or many, or as a class when expanded; others skip it.

j_call | cdr3_length | clone_size | d_call | v_call | cdr3_nt | cdr3_aa
TRBJ2-4 | 13 | . | TRBD2 | TRBV2 | TGTGCCAGCAGTGCCAGCGGGACGTACATTCAGTACTTC | CASSASGTYIQYF
TRBJ2-5 | 14 | . | . | TRBV9 | TGTGCCAGCAGCGTCGAAGGGGCACGGGAGACCCAGTACTTC | CASSVEGARETQYF
TRBJ2-1 | 17 | few | TRBD2 | TRBV5-1 | TGCGCCAGCAGCCATCCCCGACTAGCGGGAGTCTACAATGAGCAGTTCTTC | CASSHPRLAGVYNEQFF
TRBJ1-2 | 15 | few | . | TRBV5-4 | TGTGCCAGCAGCTTGCCGGGGGGGGCTAACTATGGCTACACCTTC | CASSLPGGANYGYTF
TRBJ2-3 | 15 | . | TRBD2 | TRBV27 | TGTGCCAGCAGTTTAGAGGGGACTAGCGCGGATACGCAGTATTTT | CASSLEGTSADTQYF
TRBJ1-5 | 15 | . | . | TRBV28 | TGTGCCAGCAGTTTATTGGACAGACTCAATCAGCCCCAGCATTTT | CASSLLDRLNQPQHF
TRBJ1-4 | 15 | few | TRBD1 | TRBV29-1 | TGCAGCGTTGTGGGCACATCGGGACAGGGGGAAAAACTGTTTTTT | CSVVGTSGQGEKLFF
TRBJ1-3 | 17 | . | TRBD1 | TRBV5-1 | TGCGCCAGCAGCTCCGGGACAGATTCATTCTCTGGAAACACCATATATTTT | CASSSGTDSFSGNTIYF
TRBJ2-7 | 15 | . | TRBD2 | TRBV15 | TGTGCCACCAGCAGGTCAGCGGGAGGAGCCTACGAGCAGTACTTC | CATSRSAGGAYEQYF
TRBJ1-2 | 15 | . | . | TRBV14 | TGTGCCAGCAGCCAAGAACTACAGGGTTCTATTGGCTACACCTTC | CASSQELQGSIGYTF
TRBJ2-1 | 16 | . | . | TRBV4-3 | TGCGCCAGCAGCCAAGATGCAGGGGCCAACTACAATGAGCAGTTCTTC | CASSQDAGANYNEQFF
TRBJ2-1 | 15 | . | . | TRBV15 | TGTGCCACCAGCAGAGAAATGGGGCCCAACAATGAGCAGTTCTTC | CATSREMGPNNEQFF
TRBJ2-7 | 17 | . | TRBD1 | TRBV4-2 | TGTGCCAGCAGCCAAGATATTCCGGGACAGGGGGCGGACGAGCAGTACTTC | CASSQDIPGQGADEQYF
TRBJ2-5 | 13 | . | TRBD1 | TRBV30 | TGTGCCTGGGCAAGGGACAGCGAAGAGACCCAGTACTTC | CAWARDSEETQYF
TRBJ1-2 | 14 | few | TRBD1 | TRBV29-1 | TGCAGCGTCGAAAAGAGGGGACAGGGCAATGGCTACACCTTC | CSVEKRGQGNGYTF
TRBJ1-1 | 15 | once | TRBD1 | TRBV7-9 | TGTTCCAGCAGTCCTGGGACAGGGGTGAACACTGAAGCTTTCTTT | CSSSPGTGVNTEAFF
TRBJ2-7 | 15 | . | . | TRBV6-5 | TGTGCCAGCAGTTACTCGTCGGCAGAACTGGGGGCGAAGTACTTC | CASSYSSAELGAKYF
TRBJ1-3 | 14 | . | . | TRBV6-1 | TGTGCCAGCACTACGGCGGGGTTAGGAAACACCATATATTTT | CASTTAGLGNTIYF
TRBJ2-1 | 15 | . | TRBD2 | TRBV7-7 | TGTGCTAGCAGCTTAGTAGCGGGAGGGCGCGATGAGCAGTTCTTC | CASSLVAGGRDEQFF
TRBJ1-1 | 11 | few | . | TRBV7-2 | TGTGCCAGCAGCTTACTAGCTGAAGCTTTCTTT | CASSLLAEAFF
TRBJ2-1 | 14 | . | TRBD2 | TRBV30 | TGTGCCTGTCCCGGGACTAGGGATGGAGATGAGCAGTTCTTC | CACPGTRDGDEQFF
TRBJ2-1 | 14 | . | . | TRBV7-9 | TGTGCCAGCAGCTTAGAAAGGAGAGTGAATGAGCAGTTCTTC | CASSLERRVNEQFF
TRBJ2-7 | 14 | . | TRBD2 | TRBV4-2 | TGTGCCAGCAGCGTAACTAGCGGCAGCTACGAGCAGTACTTC | CASSVTSGSYEQYF
TRBJ2-2 | 15 | . | TRBD1 | TRBV28 | TGTGCCAGCAGTTTCGGACAGGGGAGGACCGGGGAGCTGTTTTTT | CASSFGQGRTGELFF
TRBJ2-5 | 16 | . | TRBD1 | TRBV29-1 | TGCAGCGTTGGCTGGGTAGGGGGACAGTTAAAAGAGACCCAGTACTTC | CSVGWVGGQLKETQYF
TRBJ2-5 | 15 | . | TRBD2 | TRBV5-6 | TGTGCCAGCAGCGGCGGGACTAGGGGGGGGGAGACCCAGTACTTC | CASSGGTRGGETQYF
TRBJ1-2 | 12 | . | TRBD1 | TRBV29-1 | TGCAGCGTTGAACCTAGGGGGCTAGGCTACACCTTC | CSVEPRGLGYTF
TRBJ2-3 | 12 | . | . | TRBV6-6 | TGTGCCAGCAATCTAGGAGATGTCGCGCAGTATTTT | CASNLGDVAQYF
TRBJ1-6 | 14 | . | . | TRBV7-9 | TGTGCCAGCAGCTTAGAGAGTCCAGGTTCACCCCTCCACTTT | CASSLESPGSPLHF
TRBJ1-1 | 14 | . | . | TRBV7-9 | TGTGCCAGCAGCTTAGACCTCCAGGGGATTAAAGCTTTCTTT | CASSLDLQGIKAFF
TRBJ2-7 | 14 | once | . | TRBV27 | TGTGCCAGCAGTTTCTCCGGGGGTTTCTACGAGCAGTACTTC | CASSFSGGFYEQYF
TRBJ2-2 | 14 | . | . | TRBV28 | TGTGCCAGCAGTTTCAGGCCAAACACCGGGGAGCTGTTTTTT | CASSFRPNTGELFF
TRBJ2-2 | 18 | . | TRBD2 | TRBV28 | TGTGCCAGCAGTTTATGGGTCCTAGCGGAGGAGAACACCGGGGAGCTGTTTTTT | CASSLWVLAEENTGELFF
TRBJ2-1 | 15 | . | . | TRBV9 | TGTGCCAGCAGCGTAGGCGGGATAGGTTACAATGAGCAGTTCTTC | CASSVGGIGYNEQFF
TRBJ2-3 | 16 | . | TRBD1 | TRBV11-1 | TGTGCCAGCAGCTCCGGACAGGATTCTAGCACAGATACGCAGTATTTT | CASSSGQDSSTDTQYF
TRBJ2-2 | 14 | . | . | TRBV2 | TGTGCCAGCAGGGGGCAACAGGACACCGGGGAGCTGTTTTTT | CASRGQQDTGELFF
TRBJ2-1 | 15 | . | TRBD1 | TRBV5-1 | TGCGCCAGCAGCTACCGGGACAGGGAGTACAATGAGCAGTTCTTC | CASSYRDREYNEQFF
TRBJ1-4 | 13 | . | . | TRBV28 | TGTGCCAGCAGAGGAGGGGCGGTTGAAAAACTGTTTTTT | CASRGGAVEKLFF
TRBJ1-2 | 13 | . | . | TRBV7-2 | TGTGCCTCACGCCCCGGGGGTGGCTATGGCTACACCTTC | CASRPGGGYGYTF
TRBJ2-5 | 14 | once | . | TRBV4-3 | TGCGCCAGCAGCCAAGAATTAGCTCAAGAGACCCAGTACTTC | CASSQELAQETQYF
TRBJ1-1 | 13 | . | TRBD1 | TRBV2 | TGTGCCAGCAGTACGGGACAGAGGACTGAAGCTTTCTTT | CASSTGQRTEAFF
TRBJ2-7 | 11 | few | . | TRBV27 | TGTGCCAGCAGTATCTCCGGGAAGCAGTACTTC | CASSISGKQYF
TRBJ2-1 | 13 | . | TRBD2 | TRBV7-3 | TGTGCCAGCAGCCCGGCACTAGCGGGGGAGCAGTTCTTC | CASSPALAGEQFF
TRBJ1-5 | 10 | once | . | TRBV25-1 | TGTGCCAGCTTGAGAGAGCCCCAGCATTTT | CASLREPQHF
TRBJ2-6 | 13 | few | TRBD2 | TRBV7-7 | TGTGCTATTACGGGGGGGCCGGCCAACGTCCTGACTTTC | CAITGGPANVLTF
TRBJ1-6 | 15 | . | . | TRBV2 | TGTGCCAGTACAGGGTCCAGCTCCTATAATTCACCCCTCCACTTT | CASTGSSSYNSPLHF
TRBJ2-2 | 16 | . | TRBD2 | TRBV7-9 | TGTGCCAGCAGCCCGGGACTAGCGGGAGGGGCCGGGGAGCTGTTTTTT | CASSPGLAGGAGELFF
TRBJ1-5 | 14 | . | . | TRBV2 | TGTGCCAGCAGTGGCCGGGTCCCTGGTCAGCCCCAGCATTTT | CASSGRVPGQPQHF
TRBJ2-7 | 19 | once | TRBD2 | TRBV2 | TGTGCCAGCAGCATCGGACTAGCGGGGGCCTCAACCTTAATCTACGAGCAGTACTTC | CASSIGLAGASTLIYEQYF
TRBJ2-1 | 15 | . | . | TRBV7-3 | TGTGCCAGCAGCTCGACGTTCAGTTCTAGTGGTGAGCAGTTCTTC | CASSSTFSSSGEQFF
TRBJ1-6 | 14 | once | . | TRBV30 | TGTGCCTGGAGGGTATACAGGGAGAATTCACCCCTCCACTTT | CAWRVYRENSPLHF
TRBJ2-5 | 14 | . | TRBD1 | TRBV29-1 | TGCAGCGTTGACAGGACAGGGACAAAAGAGACCCAGTACTTC | CSVDRTGTKETQYF